This T cell receptor beta chain was sequenced in a study of T cell responses to AZD1222 COVID-19 vaccine. The assay was immunoSEQ multiplex PCR, and TCRdb's table has in-frame clones only and misses some. The sample includes approximately 150,000 clones, less than 95% of them seen just once. Trimming took 7 bases from V and 1 from J; bases not matched to a gene: 5. Germline lookup yields CDR1 SGHRS and CDR2 YFSETQ. The CDR3 sequence is 15 residues long. The J gene is TRBJ2-2, the V gene TRBV5-1, with TRBD2 matching over 9 bases. Specimen: peripheral blood, collected 28 days after the second AZD1222 dose. This receptor was obtained from an adult who received the AZD1222 COVID-19 vaccine. CDR3 region: CASEISGGNTGELFF. CDR3 in DNA: TGCGCCAGCGAGATTAGCGGGGGGAACACCGGGGAGCTGTTTTTT.